These 27 T cell receptor beta chains were sequenced from one sample in a study of memory CD4+ T cells and cytomegalovirus serostatus. The method was immunoSEQ multiplex PCR; TCRdb's version includes in-frame clones alone and lacks a portion of them. The table shows under 40,000 clones, with around 79% occurring only once. The sort gate was single viable CD3+CD4+CD8-CD45RO+ cells for memory CD4+ T cells. Sequenced sample: memory CD4+ T cells from blood. These receptors were obtained from an adult in good health and CMV-seropositive.

A few counts support this clone. This chain joins TRBV19 and TRBJ2-6; D is ambiguous. The V end lost 8 bases, the J end lost 0 bases, and 11 bases lay between the germline ends. CDR1 and CDR2 (germline): LNHDA, SQIVND (reference sequence). The CDR3 has 15 residues. CDR3 sequence reads: CASRHDLSGANVLTF. DNA of the CDR3: TGTGCCAGTCGGCATGATCTCTCTGGGGCCAACGTCCTGACTTTC.

V gene TRBV5-1 combines with J gene TRBJ1-1, with D perhaps matching TRBD1 (5 bases). Trimming stripped 0 bases from V and 11 bases from J, with 20 bases between. This CDR3 has 15 amino acids. CDR1 and CDR2 (germline): SGHRS, YFSETQ. CDR3 sequence: CASSLGYSSGGDAFF. CDR3 nucleotides: TGCGCCAGCAGCTTGGGATACAGCTCCGGGGGGGATGCTTTCTTT.

The chain has TRBV5-1 and TRBJ1-1, with D unresolved. Germline CDR1 and CDR2: SGHRS and YFSETQ. This CDR3 contains 12 residues. V was trimmed by 4 bases and J by 2 bases, leaving 6 bases between them. The CDR3 coding sequence is TGCGCCAGCAGCCCCGGAAACACTGAAGCTTTCTTT. Amino acid sequence: CASSPGNTEAFF. Based on the CDR3 plus reference TRBV5-1 and TRBJ1-1, the full variable domain is KAGVTQTPRYLIKTRGQQVTLSCSPISGHRSVSWYQQTPGQGLQFLFEYFSETQRNKGNFPGRFSGRQFSNSRSEMNVSTLELGDSALYLCASSPGNTEAFFGQGTRLTVV.

V gene TRBV29-1 combines with J gene TRBJ2-3, with 8 bases identical to TRBD1. The CDR3 runs to 13 residues. Trimming removed 5 bases from V and 6 bases from J; junction bases left unmatched: 7. The germline V gene has CDR1 SQVTM and CDR2 ANQGSEA. This CDR3 reads CSVLGTGSDTQYF. The DNA for the CDR3 is TGCAGCGTTCTTGGGACAGGATCGGATACGCAGTATTTT.

A few counts support this clone. The CDR3 loop reads CASSLKRDEGKDTQYF. CDR3 coding DNA: TGCGCCAGCAGTTTGAAGAGGGATGAGGGGAAGGATACGCAGTATTTT. The genes are TRBV23-1 and TRBJ2-3; D is possibly TRBD1 or TRBD2 (5 bases each). TRBV23-1 is designated an ORF whose function remains uncertain. The CDR3 contains 16 residues. V lost 5 bases and J 6 bases, leaving 21 bases between the germline ends.

The chain is built from TRBV7-2 and TRBJ1-2, with 7 bases fitting TRBD1. J lost 8 bases, V lost 5 bases, and 14 bases had no gene match. The CDR3 runs to 15 residues. Germline-derived CDR1 and CDR2 are SGHTA and FQGNSA. As DNA, the CDR3 is TGTGCCAGCAGCGCGCTCCGGGACAGCAGACGAGGCTACACCTTC. Its translation is CASSALRDSRRGYTF.

The chain links TRBV2 to TRBJ2-7, with D perhaps TRBD1 or TRBD2 (5 bases each). The CDR3 consists of 14 residues. Germline CDR1 and CDR2: SNHLY and FYNNEI. Trimming stripped 6 bases from V and 3 bases from J, with 15 bases between. The CDR3 sequence is CASRGDRYNYEQYF. DNA of the CDR3: TGTGCCAGCAGGGGGGACCGATATAACTACGAGCAGTACTTC.

This rearrangement joins TRBV27 to TRBJ1-2; tentatively, D is TRBD1 (6 bases). The CDR3 consists of 16 residues. Germline V gene lookup returns CDR1 MNHEY and CDR2 SMNVEV (reference sequence). V shed 3 bases and J shed 4 bases, with 18 bases lying between them. The chain's CDR3 is CASSLVRAGDTYGYTF. The CDR3 nucleotides read TGTGCCAGCAGTTTGGTCAGGGCAGGGGATACCTATGGCTACACCTTC.

The chain carries TRBV7-9 and TRBJ1-2; TRBD1 is a possible D gene (5 bases). The CDR3 extends over 13 amino acids. The V end lost 5 bases, the J end lost 4 bases, and 11 bases lay between the germline ends. Per germline, CDR1 SEHNR and CDR2 FQNEAQ (reference sequence). CDR3 in DNA: TGTGCCAGCAGCGTCGTCGGGGCCTATGGCTACACCTTC. It specifies CASSVVGAYGYTF.

The rearrangement links TRBV4-3 to TRBJ1-1; 11 bases map to TRBD1. The CDR3 has 16 residues. J lost 0 bases, V lost 4 bases, and 4 bases had no gene match. Germline V CDR1 and CDR2: LGHNA, YSLEER. This CDR3 reads CASSPGTGGMNTEAFF. Written as DNA, the CDR3 is TGCGCCAGCAGCCCAGGGACAGGGGGGATGAACACTGAAGCTTTCTTT.

V and J are TRBV4-1 and TRBJ1-2, with D possibly being TRBD1 (5 bases). This CDR3 is 16 amino acids long. The V gene's germline CDR1 is MGHRA and CDR2 YSYEKL. Trimming took 0 bases from V and 6 from J, leaving 17 bases between them. The CDR3 loop reads CASSQDTLMRGNGYTF. The CDR3 nucleotides read TGCGCCAGCAGCCAAGATACCCTGATGAGGGGCAATGGCTACACCTTC.

V is TRBV28 and J is TRBJ2-3, with D unresolved. CDR3 length equals 15 residues. Trimming took 5 bases from V and 5 from J, leaving 17 bases between them. Germline assignment: CDR1 MDHEN and CDR2 SYDVKM. In DNA form, the CDR3 reads TGTGCCAGCAGTCAAGGGTCGGGCCTTCAAGATACGCAGTATTTT. Protein: CASSQGSGLQDTQYF.

This clone was counted between two and nine times. The chain joins TRBV5-6 to TRBJ2-3, with TRBD2 identical over 14 bases. The CDR3 runs 17 residues. With V trimmed by 4 bases and J by 4 bases, 8 bases remained unmatched. Germline lookup yields CDR1 SGHDT and CDR2 YYEEEE. CDR3 DNA sequence: TGTGCCAGCAGCCCCCGACTAGCGGGAGGGAAAGCAGATACGCAGTATTTT. Translating gives CASSPRLAGGKADTQYF.

This clone was observed a few times. The J gene is TRBJ1-6, the V gene TRBV5-6; D not certain. This CDR3 spans 13 amino acids. The germline V gene has CDR1 SGHDT and CDR2 YYEEEE. The V and J ends lost 2 bases and 1 base respectively, with 1 base between them. In nucleotides, the CDR3 is TGTGCCAGCAGCTTTTCCTATAATTCACCCCTCCACTTT. Protein sequence: CASSFSYNSPLHF.

Here the CDR3 DNA reads TGTGCCACGGACGGAGGGACAGGGGTGTATCAGCCCCAGCATTTT. It codes for CATDGGTGVYQPQHF. The chain recombines TRBV6-1 with TRBJ1-5, with 10 bases identical to TRBD1. Germline loops: CDR1 MNHNS, CDR2 SASEGT. The trim removed 10 bases at V and 5 bases at J, leaving 11 bases unmatched. The CDR3 is 15 residues long.

The chain employs TRBV19 and TRBJ2-5; TRBD2 matches 11 bases. Germline lookup yields CDR1 LNHDA and CDR2 SQIVND (reference sequence). V shed 6 bases and J 3 bases; nucleotides not matched to a gene: 6. There are 15 residues in the CDR3. Here the CDR3 reads CASSLLAGVKETQYF. As DNA, the CDR3 is TGTGCCAGTAGCCTACTAGCGGGAGTCAAAGAGACCCAGTACTTC.

The V call is TRBV10-3, the J call TRBJ2-1; tentative D call: TRBD2 (6 bases). V lost 2 bases and J lost 7, with 21 bases in between. This CDR3 spans 17 amino acids. Germline-derived CDR1 and CDR2 are ENHRY and SYGVKD. CDR3 sequence (DNA): TGTGCCATCAGTGAGCTCTACCGGGACTTGCCGCCGAATGAGCAGTTCTTC. It yields the protein CAISELYRDLPPNEQFF.

This clone was detected only once. This chain joins TRBV5-1 and TRBJ2-6; D not certain. Trimming took off 3 bases at V and 0 bases at J, with 7 bases between the two ends. This CDR3 is built from 15 residues. In germline, CDR1 is SGHRS, CDR2 YFSETQ. The CDR3 DNA reads TGCGCCAGCAGCTCTCGACCCTCTGGGGCCAACGTCCTGACTTTC. Amino acids: CASSSRPSGANVLTF.

The rearrangement links TRBV28 to TRBJ1-1; weak D call: TRBD1 (5 bases). Deletions cut 2 bases from V and 2 bases from J, with 9 bases between. The germline V gene encodes CDR1 MDHEN and CDR2 SYDVKM. The CDR3 loop spans 14 amino acids. The CDR3 region is CASSLRGGNTEAFF. CDR3 nucleotides: TGTGCCAGCAGTTTACGGGGGGGAAACACTGAAGCTTTCTTT.

The rearrangement joins TRBV7-2 to TRBJ2-6; D is uncertain. Per the germline V gene, CDR1 is SGHTA and CDR2 is FQGNSA. The CDR3 length is 15 residues. V lost 1 base to trimming and J lost 0 bases, with 4 bases between them. In nucleotides, the CDR3 is TGTGCCAGCAGCTTAGGACCCTCTGGGGCCAACGTCCTGACTTTC. Protein: CASSLGPSGANVLTF.

The CDR3 DNA sequence: TGTGCCAGCAGCTTATGGGTGAGCGCCCAAGAGACCCAGTACTTC. Amino acid sequence: CASSLWVSAQETQYF. The J gene is TRBJ2-5, the V gene TRBV2; D is uncertain. V gave up 6 bases and J gave up 1 base, with 15 bases separating them. This CDR3 has 15 amino acids. Looked up from germline, CDR1 is SNHLY and CDR2 is FYNNEI.

V is TRBV19 and J is TRBJ2-6; D ambiguous. Trimming pared 7 bases from V and 3 bases from J, leaving 10 bases between. Germline-derived CDR1 and CDR2 are LNHDA and SQIVND (reference sequence). This CDR3 is built from 14 residues. CDR3 loop: CASNSPGGANVLTF. CDR3 in DNA: TGTGCCAGTAACTCCCCGGGTGGGGCCAACGTCCTGACTTTC.

By share, this clone ranks as medium-sized (0.01 to 0.1%). The V gene is TRBV25-1, the J gene TRBJ1-6; TRBD1 is a possible D gene (6 bases). Germline V gene lookup returns CDR1 MGHDK and CDR2 SYGVNS. This CDR3 is built from 14 residues. Trimming shortened V by 8 bases and J by 9 bases, and 17 bases separated the two germline ends. Written as DNA, the CDR3 is TGTGCCAGCGGCCACAGGGCTTCCCGTTCACCCCTCCACTTT. Translating it yields CASGHRASRSPLHF.

J is TRBJ2-5 and V is TRBV9; the D is unclear. Germline values: CDR1 SGDLS, CDR2 YYNGEE. This CDR3 comprises 13 residues. V was clipped by 4 bases and J by 1 base, with 8 bases between them. In DNA form, the CDR3 reads TGTGCCAGCAGCACCGGTCCCCAAGAGACCCAGTACTTC. Translation gives CASSTGPQETQYF.

The chain is built from TRBV7-2 and TRBJ1-1; D not certain. Trimming took 5 bases from V and 5 from J, leaving 12 bases between them. Per the germline V gene, CDR1 is SGHTA and CDR2 is FQGNSA. This CDR3 has 13 amino acids. In DNA, the CDR3 is TGTGCCAGCAGCACGGACCCAAGGACTGAAGCTTTCTTT. Translated: CASSTDPRTEAFF. The entire variable domain, with the rest obtained from reference TRBV7-2 and TRBJ1-1, is as follows: GAGVSQSPSNKVTEKGKDVELRCDPISGHTALYWYRQSLGQGLEFLIYFQGNSAPDKSGLPSDRFSAERTGGSVSTLTIQRTQQEDSAVYLCASSTDPRTEAFFGQGTRLTVV.

The rearrangement uses TRBV5-8 and TRBJ2-2; no firm D call. V was shortened by 3 bases and J by 7 bases, with 10 bases between the two germline ends. Germline V gene sequence: CDR1 SGHTS, CDR2 YDEGEE. The CDR3 runs 13 residues. The CDR3 DNA sequence: TGTGCCAGCAGCTACCTCCGGCGCGGGGAGCTGTTTTTT. Residues: CASSYLRRGELFF.

The chain combines TRBV18 with TRBJ2-7, with 8 bases identical to TRBD1. The J segment lost 3 bases and the V segment lost 0 bases, leaving 7 bases of the junction unmatched. Per germline, CDR1 KGHSH and CDR2 LQKENI. The CDR3 totals 16 residues. The CDR3, as DNA: TGTGCCAGCTCACCACCGGACGGACAGGGAGTCTACGAGCAGTACTTC. Its translation: CASSPPDGQGVYEQYF.